This record looks at one T cell receptor beta chain sequence and its context. The sample belongs to a study of CD8+CD57+ T cells in acquired aplastic anemia. The use of genomic DNA as template underpinned the TCR beta VDJ and CDR3 profiling. TCRdb independently ran MiXCR on the reads; one entry per CDR3 protein. This sample yields under 200,000 distinct CDR3 sequences, of which roughly 45% are seen a single time; 1.1% belongs to the top ten. The receptor's source is a human donor in good health. Sequenced input: sorted CD4+, CD8+, or CD8+CD57+ T cells (not recorded which) from PBMCs.

The CDR3 spells CAISESRPMEQYF. DNA for the CDR3: TGTGCCATCAGTGAGAGCAGGCCTATGGAGCAGTACTTC. This sequence joins TRBV10-3 and TRBJ2-7; D remains unclear. The CDR3 consists of 13 residues. Germline V gene data show CDR1 as ENHRY and CDR2 as SYGVKD. With 2 bases removed from V and 7 bases from J, the gap between germline ends came to 12 bases.